Listed below are T cell receptor beta chains from one sample, sequenced in a study of shared clonotypes between healthy human individuals. The assay was immunoSEQ multiplex PCR, and TCRdb's table has in-frame clones only and misses some. The sample gives around 500,000 clones, roughly 85% of which show up once; over 9.5% is in the top ten. Input material: PBMCs. Every receptor here comes from a woman aged 40-49 years in good health. Some clones in this sample may be carry-over from other donors' samples. Both conserved end residues are part of each CDR3. Fields, in order: clone size, D gene, V gene, J gene, CDR3 protein, CDR3 DNA. D genes are given only for firm matches. The size field is filled for only some rows; it gives once, few, many or a size class.

-,-,TRBV2,TRBJ1-2,CASSVGYGYTF,TGTGCCAGCAGTGTAGGGTATGGCTACACCTTC
few,-,TRBV7-9,TRBJ1-3,CASSPGGFFGNTIYF,TGTGCCAGCAGTCCCGGGGGATTCTTTGGAAACACCATATATTTT
-,TRBD2,TRBV7-9,TRBJ2-3,CASNPGSSGFTDTQYF,TGTGCCAGCAACCCAGGATCTAGCGGATTCACAGATACGCAGTATTTT
few,TRBD1,TRBV10-3,TRBJ1-2,CANGDRDYGYTF,TGTGCCAACGGGGACAGGGACTACGGCTACACCTTC
-,-,TRBV19,TRBJ2-4,CASSQKAGLAKNIQYF,TGTGCCAGTAGTCAAAAGGCGGGACTAGCCAAAAACATTCAGTACTTC
-,-,TRBV28,TRBJ2-1,CASIYTVGKEHNEQFF,TGTGCCAGCATTTATACAGTGGGTAAGGAACACAATGAGCAGTTCTTC
-,TRBD1,TRBV4-2,TRBJ2-7,CASSQHPQGSTYEQYF,TGTGCCAGCAGCCAACACCCACAGGGGTCGACCTACGAGCAGTACTTC
-,TRBD1,TRBV6-5,TRBJ1-1,CASNRAHRGTEAFF,TGTGCCAGCAATCGTGCCCACAGGGGCACTGAAGCTTTCTTT
-,-,TRBV28,TRBJ2-7,CASSLSRASSYEQYF,TGTGCCAGCAGTCTCAGCAGGGCTAGTTCCTACGAGCAGTACTTC
-,-,TRBV5-1,TRBJ2-2,CASRAGLAGGELFF,TGCGCCAGCAGGGCCGGGCTAGCTGGCGGGGAGCTGTTTTTT
few,-,TRBV19,TRBJ1-1,CASSRTMNTEAFF,TGTGCCAGTTCTCGGACAATGAACACTGAAGCTTTCTTT
once,TRBD2,TRBV7-9,TRBJ2-7,CASSLPGGEQYF,TGTGCCAGCAGCCTCCCGGGGGGGGAGCAGTACTTC
-,-,TRBV13,TRBJ1-3,CASSRFGGNTIYF,TGTGCCAGCAGCCGGTTTGGTGGAAACACCATATATTTT
-,-,TRBV28,TRBJ1-1,CASSPPLRVLGTEAFF,TGTGCCAGCAGCCCCCCCCTACGGGTCCTGGGGACTGAAGCTTTCTTT
-,-,TRBV21-1,TRBJ1-2,CASSKEARGNCYGYTF,TGTGCCAGCAGCAAAGAGGCAAGAGGAAATTGCTATGGCTACACCTTC
-,-,TRBV18,TRBJ1-3,CASSRTDSGNTIYF,TGTGCCAGCTCACGGACAGACTCTGGAAACACCATATATTTT
once,-,TRBV27,TRBJ2-7,CASAHGGVRSYEQYF,TGTGCCAGCGCACATGGAGGAGTAAGATCCTACGAGCAGTACTTC
-,-,TRBV7-3,TRBJ2-1,CASSSATLLGYSYEQFF,TGTGCCAGCAGCTCCGCGACCCTCCTTGGGTACAGTTATGAGCAGTTCTTC
-,TRBD1,TRBV7-6,TRBJ2-7,CASSLTSTRTGRINEQYF,TGTGCCAGCAGCTTAACCTCGACAAGGACAGGGAGAATAAACGAGCAGTACTTC
few,TRBD1,TRBV6-1,TRBJ1-1,CASRDRGPLIAFF,TGTGCCAGCCGGGACAGGGGACCCCTGATTGCTTTCTTT
-,-,TRBV15,TRBJ1-1,CATSRDGLGKSEAFF,TGTGCCACCAGCAGAGATGGACTAGGAAAGTCTGAAGCTTTCTTT
-,-,TRBV5-1,TRBJ2-3,CASSFDAGHPPSTDTQYF,TGCGCCAGCAGCTTCGACGCTGGACATCCACCTAGCACAGATACGCAGTATTTT
-,TRBD2,TRBV2,TRBJ2-5,CASSETGLHQETQYF,TGTGCCAGCAGTGAGACGGGACTACATCAAGAGACCCAGTACTTC
-,TRBD2,TRBV28,TRBJ2-5,CASSLLAGAETQYF,TGTGCCAGCAGTTTACTAGCGGGAGCGGAGACCCAGTACTTC
-,-,TRBV28,TRBJ2-7,CASSLMGTMGYEQYF,TGTGCCAGCAGTTTAATGGGGACCATGGGCTACGAGCAGTACTTC
-,TRBD2,TRBV15,TRBJ2-1,CATSRYRPGLAGMNEQFF,TGTGCCACCAGCAGATACCGACCCGGACTAGCGGGGATGAATGAGCAGTTCTTC
-,-,TRBV7-2,TRBJ1-2,CASSLVVNYGYTF,TGTGCCAGCAGCTTAGTCGTTAACTATGGCTACACCTTC
-,-,TRBV18,TRBJ2-2,CASSPTYANTGELFF,TGTGCCAGCTCACCAACTTACGCGAACACCGGGGAGCTGTTTTTT
-,TRBD2,TRBV27,TRBJ2-7,CASSLASGSREQYF,TGTGCCAGCAGTTTGGCTAGCGGGAGTAGAGAGCAGTACTTC
-,TRBD2,TRBV5-1,TRBJ2-7,CASSLGTSGTVYEQYF,TGCGCCAGCAGCCTAGGGACTAGCGGGACCGTCTACGAGCAGTACTTC
-,-,TRBV5-1,TRBJ2-2,CASSSHLGTGELFF,TGCGCCAGCAGCTCCCACCTGGGCACCGGGGAGCTGTTTTTT
-,-,TRBV7-3,TRBJ2-7,CASSPEYEQYF,TGTGCCAGCAGCCCCGAGTACGAGCAGTACTTC
-,-,TRBV2,TRBJ1-4,CASSKSGNEKLFF,TGTGCCAGCAGTAAGTCGGGGAATGAAAAACTGTTTTTT
few,-,TRBV5-6,TRBJ2-5,CASSLGAQAPKETQYF,TGTGCCAGCAGCTTAGGGGCCCAGGCACCCAAAGAGACCCAGTACTTC
many,-,TRBV10-2,TRBJ2-7,CASSESGLPEQYF,TGCGCCAGCAGTGAGTCGGGACTGCCCGAGCAGTACTTC
-,TRBD2,TRBV2,TRBJ2-3,CASSAGLAGAGDTQYF,TGTGCCAGCAGTGCCGGACTAGCGGGAGCTGGAGATACGCAGTATTTT
-,-,TRBV5-1,TRBJ2-7,CASSFRDTGYEQYF,TGCGCCAGCAGCTTTAGGGATACGGGTTACGAGCAGTACTTC
many,-,TRBV28,TRBJ2-1,CASSPQYGEQFF,TGTGCCAGCAGTCCCCAGTATGGTGAGCAGTTCTTC
-,-,TRBV2,TRBJ2-1,CASSEVYEQFF,TGTGCCAGCAGTGAAGTCTATGAGCAGTTCTTC
-,-,TRBV18,TRBJ1-2,CASSPVAGSNYGYTF,TGTGCCAGCTCACCAGTAGCAGGGTCTAACTATGGCTACACCTTC
-,-,TRBV5-4,TRBJ1-2,CASSFGQDANYGYTF,TGTGCCAGCAGCTTTGGGCAGGACGCTAACTATGGCTACACCTTC
-,-,TRBV4-3,TRBJ2-7,CASSQDPLVYEQYF,TGCGCCAGCAGCCAAGACCCCTTGGTTTACGAGCAGTACTTC
-,-,TRBV18,TRBJ2-3,CASSPLAGARDTQYF,TGTGCCAGCTCACCACTCGCGGGGGCTCGGGATACGCAGTATTTT
few,TRBD1,TRBV28,TRBJ1-1,CASRPTGVRTEAFF,TGTGCCAGCAGGCCCACAGGGGTACGCACTGAAGCTTTCTTT
few,TRBD1,TRBV4-2,TRBJ1-1,CASSQADRENTEAFF,TGTGCCAGCAGCCAAGCGGACAGGGAGAACACTGAAGCTTTCTTT
-,-,TRBV19,TRBJ2-2,CASSPPERHTGELFF,TGTGCCAGTAGTCCCCCCGAGCGGCACACCGGGGAGCTGTTTTTT
-,-,TRBV25-1,TRBJ2-1,CASSLSPGHDNEQFF,TGTGCCAGCAGTCTCAGCCCCGGACACGACAATGAGCAGTTCTTC
many,TRBD1,TRBV5-8,TRBJ1-4,CASRYRGGATNEKLFF,TGTGCCAGCAGATACAGGGGAGGGGCAACTAATGAAAAACTGTTTTTT
-,-,TRBV6-1,TRBJ1-1,CASSETRNTEAFF,TGTGCCAGCAGTGAGACCAGGAACACTGAAGCTTTCTTT